This is a list of T cell receptor beta chains from one sample in a study of blood T cell repertoires in COVID-19. Sequenced by immunoSEQ multiplex PCR; TCRdb stores in-frame clones only, minus some. The sample shows under 95,000 clones, around 79% of them seen only once. The sequenced sample consisted of peripheral blood. The receptors originated from a man aged 50-59 years with acute or convalescent COVID-19. Each CDR3 is given with its conserved first and last residue. The D gene is left open where the match is weak. Not every row has a clone size; where given, it reads once, few, many or a size class.

d_call cdr3_length clone_size j_call v_call cdr3_aa cdr3_nt
TRBD1 12 . TRBJ2-1 TRBV2 CASSEVQGNAFF TGTGCCAGCAGTGAAGTACAGGGGAACGCGTTCTTC
. 12 . TRBJ2-5 TRBV12-3/TRBV12-4 CASSAGFETQYF TGTGCCAGCAGTGCGGGGTTTGAGACCCAGTACTTC
. 14 . TRBJ1-1 TRBV6-1 CASSENGMSTEAFF TGTGCCAGCAGTGAAAACGGGATGAGCACTGAAGCTTTCTTT
TRBD2 16 . TRBJ2-7 TRBV5-6 CASSLVASGLSYEQYF TGTGCCAGCAGCTTGGTGGCTAGCGGGTTATCCTACGAGCAGTACTTC
. 13 once TRBJ1-3 TRBV12-3/TRBV12-4 CASRDDSGNTIYF TGTGCCTCGCGGGACGACTCTGGAAACACCATATATTTT
. 14 . TRBJ2-7 TRBV5-1 CASSPQTGSDEQYF TGCGCCAGCAGCCCTCAAACAGGGTCCGACGAGCAGTACTTC
TRBD1 13 . TRBJ1-1 TRBV7-9 CASVPGTGRTAFF TGTGCCAGCGTCCCCGGGACAGGGAGAACGGCTTTCTTT
. 14 . TRBJ2-1 TRBV9 CASSGANSYNEQFF TGTGCCAGCAGCGGGGCCAACTCCTACAATGAGCAGTTCTTC
. 15 . TRBJ1-5 TRBV9 CASSGGGNSNQPQHF TGTGCCAGCAGCGGAGGCGGAAATAGCAATCAGCCCCAGCATTTT
TRBD1 13 . TRBJ1-2 TRBV12-3/TRBV12-4 CASSQGQGVGYTF TGTGCCAGCAGCCAGGGACAGGGGGTTGGCTACACCTTC
TRBD1 14 . TRBJ1-4 TRBV24-1 CATSPGGDSVKLFF TGTGCCACCTCCCCAGGGGGCGACAGCGTAAAACTGTTTTTT
TRBD1 13 . TRBJ1-2 TRBV9 CASSVEQGDGYTF TGTGCCAGCAGCGTAGAACAGGGGGATGGCTACACCTTC
TRBD1 13 . TRBJ2-3 TRBV27 CASSGQAADTQYF TGTGCCAGCAGCGGACAGGCAGCAGATACGCAGTATTTT
. 13 . TRBJ1-4 TRBV5-4 CASSLRDKRELFF TGTGCCAGCAGCTTGAGGGACAAAAGGGAACTGTTTTTT
TRBD2 15 . TRBJ2-7 TRBV9 CASSVGGGSSGEQYF TGTGCCAGCAGCGTAGGCGGCGGGAGCTCCGGTGAGCAGTACTTC
. 12 . TRBJ2-3 TRBV7-2 CASSEGGNTQYF TGTGCCAGCAGTGAAGGGGGAAACACGCAGTATTTT
TRBD2 15 . TRBJ2-5 TRBV5-5 CASSSIREGTETQYF TGTGCCAGCAGCTCGATTCGGGAGGGTACAGAGACCCAGTACTTC
. 16 . TRBJ1-5 TRBV27 CASSLYLVSGDQPQHF TGTGCCAGCAGTTTGTATTTGGTGTCAGGGGATCAGCCCCAGCATTTT
. 14 . TRBJ2-1 TRBV27 CASSLSREKNEQFF TGTGCCAGCAGTTTATCCAGGGAAAAGAATGAGCAGTTCTTC
. 14 . TRBJ1-4 TRBV7-3 CASSSPRGDEKLFF TGTGCCAGCAGCTCTCCCAGGGGAGATGAAAAACTGTTTTTT
. 15 . TRBJ1-1 TRBV5-1 CASSLVGQGLGEAFF TGCGCCAGCAGCTTGGTGGGCCAGGGGCTTGGTGAAGCTTTCTTT
TRBD1 14 . TRBJ1-4 TRBV9 CASSAEGASEKLFF TGTGCCAGCAGCGCCGAGGGGGCTTCTGAAAAACTGTTTTTT
. 15 . TRBJ1-1 TRBV4-1 CASSQEAVSNTEAFF TGCGCCAGCAGCCAAGAGGCTGTCTCGAACACTGAAGCTTTCTTT